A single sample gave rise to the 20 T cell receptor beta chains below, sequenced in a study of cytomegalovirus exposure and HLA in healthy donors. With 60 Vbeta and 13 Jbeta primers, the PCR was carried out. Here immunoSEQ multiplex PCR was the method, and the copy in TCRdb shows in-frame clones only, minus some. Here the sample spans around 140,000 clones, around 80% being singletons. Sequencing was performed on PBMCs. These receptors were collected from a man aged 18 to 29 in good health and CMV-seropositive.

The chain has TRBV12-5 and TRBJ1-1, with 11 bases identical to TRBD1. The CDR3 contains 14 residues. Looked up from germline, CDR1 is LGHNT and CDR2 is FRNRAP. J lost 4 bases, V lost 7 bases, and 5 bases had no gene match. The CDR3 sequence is CASDQGQGVTEAFF. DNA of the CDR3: TGTGCTAGTGACCAGGGACAGGGGGTCACTGAAGCTTTCTTT.

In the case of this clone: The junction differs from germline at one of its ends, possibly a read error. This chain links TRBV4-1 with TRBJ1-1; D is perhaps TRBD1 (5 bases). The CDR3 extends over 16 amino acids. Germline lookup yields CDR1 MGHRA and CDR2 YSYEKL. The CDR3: CASSQGWGRENTEAFF. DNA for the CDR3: TGCGCCAGCAGTCAAGGTTGGGGCAGGGAGAACACTGAAGCTTTCTTT.

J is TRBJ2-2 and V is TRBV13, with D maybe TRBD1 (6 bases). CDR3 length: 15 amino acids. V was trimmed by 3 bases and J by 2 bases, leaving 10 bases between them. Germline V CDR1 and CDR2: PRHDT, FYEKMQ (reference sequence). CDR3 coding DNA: TGTGCCAGCAGCTTGGCGACAGGCAACACCGGGGAGCTGTTTTTT. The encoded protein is CASSLATGNTGELFF.

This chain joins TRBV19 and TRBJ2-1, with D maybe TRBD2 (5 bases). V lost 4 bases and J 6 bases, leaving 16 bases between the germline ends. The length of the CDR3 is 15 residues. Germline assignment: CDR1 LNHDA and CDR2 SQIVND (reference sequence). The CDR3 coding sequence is TGTGCCAGTAGTAAGGGAGTTTGGCTAGTCAATGAGCAGTTCTTC. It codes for CASSKGVWLVNEQFF.

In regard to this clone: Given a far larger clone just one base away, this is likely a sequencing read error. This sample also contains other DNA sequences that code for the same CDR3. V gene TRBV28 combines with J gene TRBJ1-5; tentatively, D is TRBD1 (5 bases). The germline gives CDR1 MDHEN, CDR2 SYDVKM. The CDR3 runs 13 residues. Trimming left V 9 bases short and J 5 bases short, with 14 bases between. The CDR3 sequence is CASSGVGDQPQHF. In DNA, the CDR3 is TGTGCCAGTAGTGGGGTAGGGGATCAGCCCCAGCATTTT. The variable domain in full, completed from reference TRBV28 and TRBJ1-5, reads DVKVTQSSRYLVKRTGEKVFLECVQDMDHENMFWYRQDPGLGLRLIYFSYDVKMKEKGDIPEGYSVSREKKERFSLILESASTNQTSMYLCASSGVGDQPQHFGDGTRLSIL.

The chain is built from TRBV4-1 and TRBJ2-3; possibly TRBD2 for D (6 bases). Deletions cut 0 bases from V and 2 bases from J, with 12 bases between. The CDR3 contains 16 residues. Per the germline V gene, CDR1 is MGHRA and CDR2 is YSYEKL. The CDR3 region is CASSQEGGGITDTQYF. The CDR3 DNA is TGCGCCAGCAGCCAAGAGGGTGGCGGGATCACAGATACGCAGTATTTT.

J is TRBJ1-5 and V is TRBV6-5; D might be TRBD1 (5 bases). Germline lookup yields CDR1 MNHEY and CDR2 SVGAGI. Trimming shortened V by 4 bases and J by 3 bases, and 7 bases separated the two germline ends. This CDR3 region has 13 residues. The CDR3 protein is CASSSGINQPQHF. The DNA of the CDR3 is TGTGCCAGCAGTTCAGGGATCAATCAGCCCCAGCATTTT.

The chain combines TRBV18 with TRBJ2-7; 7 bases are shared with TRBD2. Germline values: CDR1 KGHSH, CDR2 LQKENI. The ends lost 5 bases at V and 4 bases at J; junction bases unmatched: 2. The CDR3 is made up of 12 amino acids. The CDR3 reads CASSSGNYEQYF. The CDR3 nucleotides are TGTGCCAGCTCAAGCGGGAATTACGAGCAGTACTTC.

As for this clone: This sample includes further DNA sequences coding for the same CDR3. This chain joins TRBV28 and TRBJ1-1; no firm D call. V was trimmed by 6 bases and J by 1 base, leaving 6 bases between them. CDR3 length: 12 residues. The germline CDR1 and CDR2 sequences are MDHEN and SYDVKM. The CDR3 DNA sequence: TGTGCCAGCAGGGCGGGGAACACTGAAGCTTTCTTT. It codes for CASRAGNTEAFF. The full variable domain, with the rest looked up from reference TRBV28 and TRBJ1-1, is DVKVTQSSRYLVKRTGEKVFLECVQDMDHENMFWYRQDPGLGLRLIYFSYDVKMKEKGDIPEGYSVSREKKERFSLILESASTNQTSMYLCASRAGNTEAFFGQGTRLTVV.

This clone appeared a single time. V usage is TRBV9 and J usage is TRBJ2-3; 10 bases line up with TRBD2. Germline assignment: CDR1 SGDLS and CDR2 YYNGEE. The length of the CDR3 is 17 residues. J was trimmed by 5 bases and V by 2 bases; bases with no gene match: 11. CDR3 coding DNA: TGTGCCAGCAGCGTGGACCTAGGACTAGCGGTTGGAGATACGCAGTATTTT. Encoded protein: CASSVDLGLAVGDTQYF.

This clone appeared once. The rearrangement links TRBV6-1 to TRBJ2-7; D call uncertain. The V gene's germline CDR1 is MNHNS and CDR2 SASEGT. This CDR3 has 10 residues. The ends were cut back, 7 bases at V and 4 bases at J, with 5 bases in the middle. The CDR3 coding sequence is TGTGCCAGCACTTTATACGAGCAGTACTTC. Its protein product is CASTLYEQYF.

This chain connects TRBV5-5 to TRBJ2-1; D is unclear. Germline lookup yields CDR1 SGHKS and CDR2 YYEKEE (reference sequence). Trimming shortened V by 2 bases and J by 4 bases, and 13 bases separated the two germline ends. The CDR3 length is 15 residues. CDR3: CASSFRMRDYNEQFF. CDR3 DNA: TGTGCCAGCAGCTTTCGAATGAGAGATTACAATGAGCAGTTCTTC. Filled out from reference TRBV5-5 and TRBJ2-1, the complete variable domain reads DAGVTQSPTHLIKTRGQQVTLRCSPISGHKSVSWYQQVLGQGPQFIFQYYEKEERGRGNFPDRFSARQFPNYSSELNVNALLLGDSALYLCASSFRMRDYNEQFFGPGTRLTVL.

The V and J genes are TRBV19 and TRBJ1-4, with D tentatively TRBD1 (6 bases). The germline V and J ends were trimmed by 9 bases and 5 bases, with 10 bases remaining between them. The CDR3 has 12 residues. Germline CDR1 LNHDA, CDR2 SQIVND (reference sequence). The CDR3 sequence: CASPRGNEKLFF. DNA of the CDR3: TGTGCCAGCCCCAGGGGAAATGAAAAACTGTTTTTT.

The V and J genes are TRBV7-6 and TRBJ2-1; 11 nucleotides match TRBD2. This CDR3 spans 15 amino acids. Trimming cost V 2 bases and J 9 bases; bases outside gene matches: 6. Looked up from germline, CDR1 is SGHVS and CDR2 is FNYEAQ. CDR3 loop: CASSLNLAGGPEQFF. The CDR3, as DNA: TGTGCCAGCAGCTTAAACCTAGCGGGAGGCCCTGAGCAGTTCTTC.

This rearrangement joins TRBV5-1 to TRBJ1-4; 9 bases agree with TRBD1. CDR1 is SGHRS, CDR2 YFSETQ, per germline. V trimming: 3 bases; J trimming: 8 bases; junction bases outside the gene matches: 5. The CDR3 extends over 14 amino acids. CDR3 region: CASSSGDRDEKLFF. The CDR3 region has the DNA TGCGCCAGCAGCTCGGGGGACAGGGACGAAAAACTGTTTTTT.

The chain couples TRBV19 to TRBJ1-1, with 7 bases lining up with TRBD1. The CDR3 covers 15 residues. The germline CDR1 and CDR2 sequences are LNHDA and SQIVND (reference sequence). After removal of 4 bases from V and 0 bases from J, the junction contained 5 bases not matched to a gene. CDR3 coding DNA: TGTGCCAGTAGTACCCGGACAGGACTGAACACTGAAGCTTTCTTT. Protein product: CASSTRTGLNTEAFF.

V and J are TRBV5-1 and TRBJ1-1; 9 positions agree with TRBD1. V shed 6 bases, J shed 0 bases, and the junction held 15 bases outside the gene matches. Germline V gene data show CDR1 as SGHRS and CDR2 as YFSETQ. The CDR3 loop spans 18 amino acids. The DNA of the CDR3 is TGCGCCAGCACCCGCCAGGGACAGGGCCATCTTATGAACACTGAAGCTTTCTTT. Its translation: CASTRQGQGHLMNTEAFF.

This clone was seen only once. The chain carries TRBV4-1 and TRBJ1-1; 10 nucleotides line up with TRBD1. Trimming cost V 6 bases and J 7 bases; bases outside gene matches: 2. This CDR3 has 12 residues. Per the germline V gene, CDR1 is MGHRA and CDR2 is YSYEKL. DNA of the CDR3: TGCGCCAGCAGGGGACAGGGGAGTGAAGCTTTCTTT. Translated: CASRGQGSEAFF.

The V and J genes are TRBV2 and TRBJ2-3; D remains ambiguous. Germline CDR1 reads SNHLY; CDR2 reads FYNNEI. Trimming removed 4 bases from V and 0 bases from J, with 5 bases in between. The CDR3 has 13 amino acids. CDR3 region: CASSARSTDTQYF. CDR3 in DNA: TGTGCCAGCAGTGCGAGGAGCACAGATACGCAGTATTTT.

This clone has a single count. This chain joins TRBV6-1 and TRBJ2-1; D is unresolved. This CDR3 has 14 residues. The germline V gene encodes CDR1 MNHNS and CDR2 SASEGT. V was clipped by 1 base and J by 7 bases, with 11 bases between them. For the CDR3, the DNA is TGTGCCAGCAGTGAAGATGGAGTGATGAATGAGCAGTTCTTC. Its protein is CASSEDGVMNEQFF.